This T cell receptor beta chain was obtained from a study of shared clonotypes between healthy human individuals. On the study more broadly: Donors had three CD4 naive, three CD4 memory, two CD8 naive and one CD8 memory plate apiece.

Using immunoSEQ multiplex PCR, the repertoire was profiled, and TCRdb retains in-frame clones only, with some absent. The table has more than 400,000 clones, 90% to 96% seen once; the top ten hold approximately 0.062%. V gave up 4 bases and J gave up 2 bases; unmatched junction bases: 9. CDR3 length: 16 amino acids. In germline, CDR1 is SGHNT, CDR2 YYREEE (reference sequence). Sequencing was done on a sample of naive CD4+ T cells sorted from blood. The subset here: CD45RA+ positively selected. The gene calls are TRBV5-4 and TRBJ2-3, with TRBD2 matching 8 bases. The origin of this receptor is a woman between 25 and 40 years old in good health. CDR3 DNA sequence: TGTGCCAGCAGCCCGTCCCGAGCGGGAGCCACAGATACGCAGTATTTT. This encodes CASSPSRAGATDTQYF.